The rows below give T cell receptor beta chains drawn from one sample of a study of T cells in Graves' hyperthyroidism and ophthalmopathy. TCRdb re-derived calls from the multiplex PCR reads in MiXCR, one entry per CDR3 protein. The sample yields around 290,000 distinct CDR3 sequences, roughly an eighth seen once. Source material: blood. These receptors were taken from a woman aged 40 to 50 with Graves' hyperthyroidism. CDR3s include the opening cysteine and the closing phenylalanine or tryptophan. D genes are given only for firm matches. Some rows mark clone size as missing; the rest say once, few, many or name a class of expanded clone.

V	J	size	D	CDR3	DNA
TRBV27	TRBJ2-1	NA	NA	CASSSRDSVDVFF	TGTGCCAGCAGTTCTCGGGACTCCGTTGATGTGTTCTTC
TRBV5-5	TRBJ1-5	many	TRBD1	CASSQTGTGLGNQPQHF	TGTGCCAGCAGTCAGACCGGGACAGGGTTAGGCAATCAGCCCCAGCATTTT
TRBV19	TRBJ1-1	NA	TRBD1	CASRNRGLYTEAFF	TGTGCCAGTAGGAACAGGGGGCTGTACACTGAAGCTTTCTTT
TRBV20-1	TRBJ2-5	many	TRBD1	CSAVMDRGKETQYF	TGCAGTGCTGTTATGGACAGGGGGAAAGAGACCCAGTACTTC
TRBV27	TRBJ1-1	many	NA	CASSLFQRTEAFF	TGTGCCAGCAGTTTATTCCAAAGGACTGAAGCTTTCTTT
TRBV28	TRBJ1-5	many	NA	CASSWNRGEDQPQHF	TGTGCCAGCAGTTGGAATAGGGGCGAGGATCAGCCCCAGCATTTT
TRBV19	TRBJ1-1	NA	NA	CASSSPTGKADIEAFF	TGTGCCAGTAGTAGCCCCACGGGAAAGGCGGACATTGAAGCTTTCTTT
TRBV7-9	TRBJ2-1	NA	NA	CASSPTTPGAYNEQFF	TGTGCCAGCAGCCCTACTACCCCCGGGGCTTACAATGAGCAGTTCTTC
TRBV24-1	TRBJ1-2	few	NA	CATSDLEQNYGYTF	TGTGCCACCAGTGATTTGGAGCAGAACTATGGCTACACCTTC
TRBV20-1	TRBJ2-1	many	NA	CSASRTENEQFF	TGCAGTGCTTCCAGGACTGAAAATGAGCAGTTCTTC
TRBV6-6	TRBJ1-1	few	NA	CASSYSSSQEAFF	TGTGCCAGCAGTTACTCGAGCTCACAAGAAGCTTTCTTT
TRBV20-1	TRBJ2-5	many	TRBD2	CSARDFSGRSFQETQYF	TGCAGTGCTAGAGATTTCAGCGGGAGGTCCTTCCAAGAGACCCAGTACTTC
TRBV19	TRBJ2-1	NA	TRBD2	CASSILAGGPGSYNEQFF	TGTGCCAGTAGTATCCTAGCGGGAGGGCCCGGCTCCTACAATGAGCAGTTCTTC
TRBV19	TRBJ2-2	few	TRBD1	CASSIEDRGNTGELFF	TGTGCCAGTAGTATAGAAGACAGGGGGAACACCGGGGAGCTGTTTTTT
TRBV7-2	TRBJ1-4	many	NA	CASSLTGGAFEKLFF	TGTGCCAGCAGCTTAACGGGGGGCGCTTTTGAAAAACTGTTTTTT
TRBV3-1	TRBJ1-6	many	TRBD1	CASSLDRVLSPLHF	TGTGCCAGCAGCCTCGACAGGGTACTCTCACCCCTCCACTTT
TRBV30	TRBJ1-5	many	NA	CAWSRIGGSDQPQHF	TGTGCCTGGAGCCGGATCGGGGGATCGGATCAGCCCCAGCATTTT
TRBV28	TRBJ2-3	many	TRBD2	CASKREGLDTQYF	TGTGCCAGCAAGCGGGAGGGCCTGGATACGCAGTATTTT
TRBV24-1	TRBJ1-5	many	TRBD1	CATSDYKRDRGHQPQHF	TGTGCCACCAGTGATTATAAGCGGGACAGGGGCCATCAGCCCCAGCATTTT
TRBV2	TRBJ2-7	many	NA	CASSEARGKNEQYF	TGTGCCAGCAGTGAAGCAAGGGGAAAAAACGAGCAGTACTTC
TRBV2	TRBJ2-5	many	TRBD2	CASRTGLAGQETQYF	TGTGCCAGCAGGACGGGACTAGCGGGGCAAGAGACCCAGTACTTC
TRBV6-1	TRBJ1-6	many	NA	CASSQTDSYNSPLHF	TGTGCCAGCAGCCAGACGGACTCCTATAATTCACCCCTCCACTTT
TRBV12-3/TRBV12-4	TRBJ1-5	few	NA	CASSLEGAAKQPQHF	TGTGCCAGCAGTTTAGAAGGGGCTGCGAAACAGCCCCAGCATTTT
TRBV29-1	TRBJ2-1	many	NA	CSVVGRGHNEQFF	TGCAGCGTTGTCGGGAGAGGGCACAATGAGCAGTTCTTC
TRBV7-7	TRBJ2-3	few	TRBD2	CASSLERDRTQYF	TGTGCTAGCAGCTTAGAGCGGGATCGAACGCAGTATTTT
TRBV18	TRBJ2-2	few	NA	CASSPAGPGTGELFF	TGTGCCAGCTCACCTGCGGGTCCGGGCACCGGGGAGCTGTTTTTT
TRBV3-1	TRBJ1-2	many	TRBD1	CASSQEQGNYGYTF	TGTGCCAGCAGCCAAGAACAGGGGAACTATGGCTACACCTTC
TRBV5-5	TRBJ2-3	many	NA	CASSFPPTDTQYF	TGTGCCAGCAGCTTCCCCCCCACAGATACGCAGTATTTT
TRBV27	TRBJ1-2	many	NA	CASSLRASFFYYGYTF	TGTGCCAGCAGTTTGAGAGCTTCCTTCTTTTACTATGGCTACACCTTC
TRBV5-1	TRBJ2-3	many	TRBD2	CASREGTTDTQYF	TGCGCCAGCCGAGAGGGGACTACCGATACGCAGTATTTT
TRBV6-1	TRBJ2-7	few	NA	CASSRDGDREQYF	TGTGCCAGCAGTCGGGACGGGGATCGGGAGCAGTACTTC
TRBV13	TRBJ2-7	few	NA	CASRQSPAYEQYF	TGTGCCAGCAGGCAGAGTCCAGCCTACGAGCAGTACTTC